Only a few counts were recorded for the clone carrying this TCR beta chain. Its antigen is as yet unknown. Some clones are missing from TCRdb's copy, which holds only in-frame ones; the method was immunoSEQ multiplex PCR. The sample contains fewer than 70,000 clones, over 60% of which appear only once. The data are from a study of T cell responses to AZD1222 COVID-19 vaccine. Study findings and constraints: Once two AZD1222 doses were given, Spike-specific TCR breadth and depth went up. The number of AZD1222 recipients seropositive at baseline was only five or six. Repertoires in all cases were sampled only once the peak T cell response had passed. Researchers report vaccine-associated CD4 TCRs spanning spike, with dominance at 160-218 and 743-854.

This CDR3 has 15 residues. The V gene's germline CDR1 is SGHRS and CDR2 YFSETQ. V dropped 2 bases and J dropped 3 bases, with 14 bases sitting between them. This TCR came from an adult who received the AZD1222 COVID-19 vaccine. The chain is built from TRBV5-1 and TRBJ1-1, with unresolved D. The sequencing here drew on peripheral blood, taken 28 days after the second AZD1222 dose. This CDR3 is CASSFLEGGHTEAFF. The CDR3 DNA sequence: TGCGCCAGCAGCTTCTTAGAGGGCGGGCACACTGAAGCTTTCTTT.